The source of this T cell receptor beta chain is a study of CD8+CD57+ T cells in acquired aplastic anemia (dated by TCRdb to 2016 to 2019). General notes on the study: Extracted DNA from sorted CD4+ and CD8+ cells averaged 3.2 ug, ranging from about 0.18 to 27.4 ug. A CD8+CD57+ expansion meant a frequency higher than the mean frequency seen in healthy subjects. The full study reports these points: Between patients and healthy controls, no significant difference in CD8+ Simpson's diversity was found (P=0.060). Although around 30 CD8+ CDR3 sequences were shared by patients and controls, these sequences appeared highly expressed in patients and within the immunodominant clones of patients.

This clonotype was found a few times. The antigen it recognizes is unknown. Per-nucleotide qualities are absent, and no much larger clonotype sits a single base away. Expansion of CD8+CD57+ cells had been shown by flow cytometry in the patients chosen for sequencing. Severe acquired aplastic anemia was diagnosed in all patients according to International Study of Aplastic Anemia and Agranulocytosis and Camitta criteria. Patients had received no therapy at the time of blood sampling. TCR repertoires of sorted CD4+ and CD8+ blood T cells from severe aplastic anemia patients and healthy subjects were deep-sequenced in the study. Patients were enrolled in the USA under clinicaltrials.gov protocols 00001620, 01623167, 00001397, 00071045, 00081523 and 00961064. Ficoll-Paque density gradient centrifugation was used to isolate peripheral blood mononuclear cells. Before DNA extraction, CD4+ and CD8+ T cells were sorted by FACS or by magnetic beads.

Deletion took 2 bases off V and 4 bases off J, with a span of 8 bases between the germline ends. The CDR3 contains 13 residues, cysteine and phenylalanine counted. Just CDR3 DNA is preserved here, 39 bases in frame from base 1. Profiling of TCR beta VDJ combinations and CDR3 sequences used genomic DNA as the template. An Illumina HiSeq 2000 was the platform used for TCR repertoire sequencing. As for how the authors treated the data: TRBV/TRBJ rearrangement plots, CDR3 size and DJ length profiles, and Simpson's diversity index were used to assess repertoires. Whichever DNA sequence was most abundant in the deep sequencing data was defined as the immunodominant clone. CDR3 amino acid sequences were checked for sharing across subjects and were also compared against the VDJdb database and published repertoires. TCRdb reworked the public reads: Q25 trimming with fastp, MiXCR clone assembly, productive beta chains retained. For every CDR3 protein sequence, its rows merge into one entry that carries the most common genes and DNA. These V and J calls derive from TCRdb rather than the authors' analysis. The sample table contains about 180,000 distinct CDR3 sequences; only one count was recorded for less than 50% of them. The ten largest clones capture 10% to 15% of the sample.

The source material was sorted CD4+, CD8+, or CD8+CD57+ T cells (not recorded which) from PBMCs. The TCR sequence derives from a human donor with aplastic anemia. The chain couples TRBV12-3 or TRBV12-4 to TRBJ2-5; possibly the D gene is TRBD1, per 5 matching bases. The CDR3 corresponds to CASSLSGLETQYF. In nucleotide form, the sequence is TGTGCCAGCAGTTTATCAGGGCTAGAGACCCAGTACTTC.